Given below is one TCR beta chain in context. This record comes from a study of shared clonotypes between healthy human individuals. Clones were sequenced by immunoSEQ multiplex PCR, and TCRdb holds only the in-frame ones, with some missing. The sample records around 2.1 million clones, around 95% being singletons. From CD4+ cells came CD45RA+ naive and CD45RA-negative memory subsets. The receptor was isolated from a man aged 18 to 29 in good health. Sequencing used naive CD4+ T cells sorted from blood. Indicated subset: CD45RA+ positively selected.

The CDR3 DNA is TGTGCCAGCAGTGAAGGGGTACGAATCTCTGGGGCCAACGTCCTGACTTTC. It specifies CASSEGVRISGANVLTF. The chain uses TRBV6-1 and TRBJ2-6; no reliable D call. In germline, CDR1 is MNHNS, CDR2 SASEGT. This CDR3 spans 17 amino acids. The V gene lost 1 base and the J gene lost 0 bases, with 10 bases spanning the gap.